Detailed here is one TCR beta chain. The CDR3 extends over 15 amino acids. The ends lost 1 base at V and 6 bases at J; junction bases unmatched: 5. Germline V gives CDR1 LNHNV, CDR2 YYDKDF (reference sequence). The data originate from a study of CD8 T cells in Susac syndrome. Random hexamers were used to reverse transcribe the RNA input (about 0.45 to 1 ug). MiXCR was run by TCRdb on the immunoSEQ multiplex PCR reads, yielding one entry per CDR3 protein. The sample holds a few hundred thousand distinct CDR3 sequences, more than 80% seen once. Sequencing input: CD8+ T cells from PBMCs. This receptor was taken from a human donor with multiple sclerosis. The chain joins TRBV15 to TRBJ2-1; 8 nucleotides align to TRBD2. The CDR3 DNA sequence: TGTGCCACCAGCAGAGTCAGCGGGAGCCCCAATGAGCAGTTCTTC. Its protein is CATSRVSGSPNEQFF.